A selection of T cell receptor beta chains follows, all from one sample in a study of T cells after posttransplantation cyclophosphamide. Assay used: immunoSEQ multiplex PCR; TCRdb lists only in-frame clones, some missing. Here the sample spans approximately 4,500 clones, 70% to 80% being singletons. The sequenced sample was PBMCs, obtained after allogeneic stem cell transplant with posttransplant cyclophosphamide. These receptors originate from a male patient aged 40-55 years who received an allogeneic stem cell transplant from a related donor, was CMV-positive, and had acute and chronic GVHD. Some T cells may have come from the graft donor. CDR3s include the opening cysteine and the closing phenylalanine or tryptophan. Fields, in order: J gene, V gene, clone size, D gene, CDR3 protein, CDR3 DNA. The D gene is left open where the match is weak. Clone size is not always given. Where it is, it says once, few, many or a class for expanded clones.

J: TRBJ2-2; V: TRBV14; size: .; D: TRBD2; CDR3: CASSQVKPGTSVNTGELFF; DNA: TGTGCCAGCAGCCAAGTGAAGCCGGGGACTAGCGTGAACACCGGGGAGCTGTTTTTT
J: TRBJ2-5; V: TRBV4-1; size: .; D: TRBD1; CDR3: CASSPGDRGWETQYF; DNA: TGCGCCAGCAGCCCCGGGGACAGGGGATGGGAGACCCAGTACTTC
J: TRBJ1-2; V: TRBV19; size: .; D: TRBD1; CDR3: CASSPGTGAFSDYGYTF; DNA: TGTGCCAGTAGTCCGGGGACAGGGGCGTTCTCTGACTATGGCTACACCTTC
J: TRBJ2-7; V: TRBV11-3; size: .; D: TRBD1; CDR3: CASSLVGQGGLLVYEQYF; DNA: TGTGCCAGCAGCTTAGTGGGACAGGGCGGACTACTAGTCTACGAGCAGTACTTC
J: TRBJ2-7; V: TRBV6-1; size: .; D: TRBD1; CDR3: CASSEIGQGIYEQYF; DNA: TGTGCCAGCAGTGAAATAGGACAGGGGATCTACGAGCAGTACTTC
J: TRBJ2-2; V: TRBV5-8; size: few; D: .; CDR3: CASSPSVNTGELFF; DNA: TGTGCCAGCAGCCCCTCGGTGAACACCGGGGAGCTGTTTTTT
J: TRBJ2-1; V: TRBV28; size: .; D: .; CDR3: CASSELSSYNEQFF; DNA: TGTGCCAGCAGCGAACTGAGCTCCTACAATGAGCAGTTCTTC
J: TRBJ1-5; V: TRBV5-8; size: .; D: TRBD1; CDR3: CASSLTGDQHF; DNA: TGTGCCAGCAGCTTAACAGGGGACCAGCATTTT
J: TRBJ2-5; V: TRBV11-3; size: .; D: TRBD2; CDR3: CASSYYGLAGGLETQYF; DNA: TGTGCCAGCAGCTACTACGGACTAGCGGGAGGGTTAGAGACCCAGTACTTC
J: TRBJ1-1; V: TRBV5-1; size: .; D: .; CDR3: CASSFTEPMNTEAFF; DNA: TGCGCCAGCAGCTTTACAGAACCTATGAACACTGAAGCTTTCTTT
J: TRBJ2-7; V: TRBV9; size: .; D: .; CDR3: CASSLQGSYEQYF; DNA: TGTGCCAGCAGTCTCCAGGGTAGCTACGAGCAGTACTTC
J: TRBJ2-5; V: TRBV9; size: .; D: .; CDR3: CASSLAGTQETQYF; DNA: TGTGCCAGCAGCCTGGCGGGTACTCAAGAGACCCAGTACTTC
J: TRBJ2-5; V: TRBV2; size: .; D: .; CDR3: CAPGGGGYQETQYF; DNA: TGTGCCCCCGGTGGAGGGGGCTACCAAGAGACCCAGTACTTC
J: TRBJ2-5; V: TRBV6-5; size: .; D: TRBD2; CDR3: CASSPGTSRKTQYF; DNA: TGTGCCAGCAGTCCCGGGACTAGTCGAAAGACCCAGTACTTC
J: TRBJ2-2; V: TRBV5-1; size: few; D: .; CDR3: CASSSTANTGELFF; DNA: TGCGCCAGCAGCTCGACAGCGAACACCGGGGAGCTGTTTTTT
J: TRBJ2-7; V: TRBV18; size: .; D: TRBD1; CDR3: CASSRPGQGAFEQYF; DNA: TGTGCCAGCTCACGCCCGGGACAGGGGGCCTTTGAGCAGTACTTC
J: TRBJ2-3; V: TRBV5-1; size: .; D: TRBD2; CDR3: CASSSQPGLGTTDTQYF; DNA: TGCGCCAGCAGCTCCCAACCGGGACTAGGGACTACAGATACGCAGTATTTT
J: TRBJ2-2; V: TRBV27; size: few; D: .; CDR3: CASTGTSKVTGELFF; DNA: TGTGCCAGCACGGGGACTTCAAAAGTAACCGGGGAGCTGTTTTTT
J: TRBJ1-5; V: TRBV27; size: .; D: .; CDR3: CASSHRESNQPQHF; DNA: TGTGCCAGCAGCCACAGGGAGAGCAATCAGCCCCAGCATTTT
J: TRBJ2-2; V: TRBV29-1; size: .; D: TRBD2; CDR3: CSAEARTSGRANTGELFF; DNA: TGCAGCGCCGAGGCCCGGACTAGCGGGAGAGCGAACACCGGGGAGCTGTTTTTT
J: TRBJ1-2; V: TRBV6-5; size: .; D: .; CDR3: CASSSNRAARYGYTF; DNA: TGTGCCAGCAGTAGTAACAGGGCCGCGCGCTATGGCTACACCTTC
J: TRBJ1-2; V: TRBV4-2; size: .; D: TRBD1; CDR3: CASSQEQGAAFNYGYTF; DNA: TGTGCCAGCAGCCAAGAACAGGGGGCCGCTTTTAACTATGGCTACACCTTC
J: TRBJ1-6; V: TRBV30; size: .; D: TRBD1; CDR3: CAWGQGLSYNSPLHF; DNA: TGTGCCTGGGGACAGGGCCTCTCCTATAATTCACCCCTCCACTTT
J: TRBJ2-2; V: TRBV9; size: .; D: TRBD1; CDR3: CASSARTGRFTGELFF; DNA: TGTGCCAGCAGCGCCAGGACAGGGCGATTCACCGGGGAGCTGTTTTTT
J: TRBJ2-3; V: TRBV21-1; size: .; D: .; CDR3: CASRGGNTQYF; DNA: TGTGCCAGCAGGGGGGGAAATACGCAGTATTTT
J: TRBJ1-2; V: TRBV19; size: once; D: .; CDR3: CASTGVYYGYTF; DNA: TGTGCCAGTACCGGGGTCTACTATGGCTACACCTTC
J: TRBJ1-1; V: TRBV19; size: .; D: .; CDR3: CASQGNTEAFF; DNA: TGTGCCTCGCAGGGGAACACTGAAGCTTTCTTT
J: TRBJ2-5; V: TRBV11-2; size: once; D: TRBD2; CDR3: CASSFRLAGRGETQYF; DNA: TGTGCCAGCAGCTTCCGGCTAGCGGGAAGGGGGGAGACCCAGTACTTC
J: TRBJ2-5; V: TRBV6-1; size: .; D: TRBD2; CDR3: CASSARELAREETQYF; DNA: TGTGCCAGCAGTGCGCGGGAGTTGGCCCGCGAAGAGACCCAGTACTTC
J: TRBJ2-2; V: TRBV30; size: .; D: TRBD2; CDR3: CAWSAGTSYPGELFF; DNA: TGTGCCTGGAGTGCTGGGACTAGCTACCCCGGGGAGCTGTTTTTT
J: TRBJ2-1; V: TRBV11-3; size: .; D: .; CDR3: CASSPPFEESHEQFF; DNA: TGTGCCAGCAGCCCCCCTTTTGAAGAGTCCCATGAGCAGTTCTTC
J: TRBJ2-2; V: TRBV7-2; size: .; D: TRBD2; CDR3: CASGILAGGTGELFF; DNA: TGTGCCAGCGGGATACTAGCGGGAGGGACCGGGGAGCTGTTTTTT
J: TRBJ1-4; V: TRBV19; size: .; D: TRBD1; CDR3: CASSRGGYQNEKLFF; DNA: TGTGCCAGTAGCCGAGGGGGCTACCAAAATGAAAAACTGTTTTTT
J: TRBJ2-1; V: TRBV30; size: few; D: .; CDR3: CAWSRLRDEQFF; DNA: TGTGCCTGGAGTAGACTCCGGGATGAGCAGTTCTTC
J: TRBJ1-2; V: TRBV29-1; size: .; D: .; CDR3: CSVDSGYGYTF; DNA: TGCAGCGTTGACAGCGGTTATGGCTACACCTTC
J: TRBJ1-5; V: TRBV2; size: few; D: TRBD1; CDR3: CASSRTGANQPQHF; DNA: TGTGCCAGCAGTCGGACAGGGGCGAATCAGCCCCAGCATTTT
J: TRBJ2-3; V: TRBV10-1; size: .; D: TRBD1; CDR3: CASSRDSRTDTQYF; DNA: TGCGCCAGCAGTCGGGACAGCCGCACAGATACGCAGTATTTT
J: TRBJ2-1; V: TRBV19; size: .; D: .; CDR3: CASSISSASYNEQFF; DNA: TGTGCCAGTAGTATCTCTAGCGCCTCCTACAATGAGCAGTTCTTC
J: TRBJ2-5; V: TRBV19; size: .; D: TRBD2; CDR3: CASNAGGAQETQYF; DNA: TGTGCCAGTAATGCGGGGGGGGCCCAAGAGACCCAGTACTTC
J: TRBJ2-7; V: TRBV14; size: .; D: .; CDR3: CASSQVGSRSYEQYF; DNA: TGTGCCAGCAGCCAAGTCGGGAGTAGGTCCTACGAGCAGTACTTC
J: TRBJ2-2; V: TRBV19; size: .; D: TRBD2; CDR3: CASSGTSRITGELFF; DNA: TGTGCCAGTAGCGGGACTAGCAGGATCACCGGGGAGCTGTTTTTT
J: TRBJ2-5; V: TRBV11-3; size: .; D: .; CDR3: CASSFRSRGETQYF; DNA: TGTGCCAGCAGCTTCCGTAGCAGGGGAGAGACCCAGTACTTC
J: TRBJ2-5; V: TRBV11-2; size: .; D: TRBD2; CDR3: CASSWTRAETQYF; DNA: TGTGCCAGCAGTTGGACTAGGGCGGAGACCCAGTACTTC